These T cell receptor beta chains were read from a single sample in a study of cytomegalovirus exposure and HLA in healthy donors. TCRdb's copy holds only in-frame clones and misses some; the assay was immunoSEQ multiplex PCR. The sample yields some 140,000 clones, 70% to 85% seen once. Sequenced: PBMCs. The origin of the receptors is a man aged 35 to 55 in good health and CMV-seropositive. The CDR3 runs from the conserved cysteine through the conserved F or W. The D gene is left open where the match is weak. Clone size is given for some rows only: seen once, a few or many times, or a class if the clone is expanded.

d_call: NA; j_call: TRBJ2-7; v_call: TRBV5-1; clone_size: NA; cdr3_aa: CASSPQGGAYEQYF; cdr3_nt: TGCGCCAGCAGCCCTCAAGGCGGGGCCTACGAGCAGTACTTC
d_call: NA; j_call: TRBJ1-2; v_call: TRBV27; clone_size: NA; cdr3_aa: CASSPYNYGYTF; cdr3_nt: TGTGCCAGCAGTCCCTATAACTATGGCTACACCTTC
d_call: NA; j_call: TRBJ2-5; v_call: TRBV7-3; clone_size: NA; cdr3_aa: CASSLGGQETQYF; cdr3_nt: TGTGCCAGCAGCTTGGGCGGGCAAGAGACCCAGTACTTC
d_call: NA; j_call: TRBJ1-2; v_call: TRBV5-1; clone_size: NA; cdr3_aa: CASSLAEGGGYGYTF; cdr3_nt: TGCGCCAGCAGCTTGGCCGAGGGCGGGGGTTATGGCTACACCTTC
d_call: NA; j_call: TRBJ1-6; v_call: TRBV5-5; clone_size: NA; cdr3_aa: CASSFRNSPLHF; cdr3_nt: TGTGCCAGCAGCTTCAGGAATTCACCCCTCCACTTT
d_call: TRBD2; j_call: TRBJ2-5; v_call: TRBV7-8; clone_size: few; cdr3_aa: CASRPIAGEETQYF; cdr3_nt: TGTGCCAGCCGCCCGATAGCGGGAGAAGAGACCCAGTACTTC
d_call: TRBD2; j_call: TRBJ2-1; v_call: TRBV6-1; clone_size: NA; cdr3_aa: CASSDGFWTSGRKRNEQFF; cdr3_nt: TGTGCCAGCAGTGATGGTTTTTGGACTAGCGGGAGAAAAAGGAATGAGCAGTTCTTC
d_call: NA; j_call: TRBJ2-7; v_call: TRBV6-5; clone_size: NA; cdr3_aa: CASRTRGYYYEQYF; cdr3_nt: TGTGCCAGCAGGACTAGGGGCTACTACTACGAGCAGTACTTC
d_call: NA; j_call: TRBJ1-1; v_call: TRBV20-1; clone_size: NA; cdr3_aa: CSASEEEKAFF; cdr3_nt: TGCAGTGCCTCGGAGGAGGAAAAAGCTTTCTTT
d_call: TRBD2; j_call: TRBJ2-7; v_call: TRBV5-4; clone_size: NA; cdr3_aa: CASSPTSGASYEQYF; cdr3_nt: TGTGCCAGCAGCCCAACTAGCGGAGCCTCCTACGAGCAGTACTTC
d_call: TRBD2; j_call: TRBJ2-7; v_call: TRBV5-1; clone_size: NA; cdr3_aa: CASSLEGRGRHEQYF; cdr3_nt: TGCGCCAGCAGCTTGGAGGGGAGGGGTAGGCACGAGCAGTACTTC
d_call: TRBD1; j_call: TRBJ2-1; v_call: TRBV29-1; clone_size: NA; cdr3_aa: CSVGDSYNEQFF; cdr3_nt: TGCAGCGTAGGGGACAGTTACAATGAGCAGTTCTTC
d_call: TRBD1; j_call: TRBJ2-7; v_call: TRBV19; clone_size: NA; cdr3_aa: CASSFGQGRVSYEQYF; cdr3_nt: TGTGCCAGTAGTTTTGGACAGGGCCGCGTCTCCTACGAGCAGTACTTC
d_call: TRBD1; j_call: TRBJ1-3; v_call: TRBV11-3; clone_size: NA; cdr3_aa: CASSRTGLSGNTIYF; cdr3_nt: TGTGCCAGCAGCCGGACAGGGCTGTCTGGAAACACCATATATTTT
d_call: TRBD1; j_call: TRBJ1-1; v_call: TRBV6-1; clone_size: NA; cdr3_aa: CASSADRGRTEAFF; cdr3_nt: TGTGCCAGCAGTGCGGACAGGGGGCGAACTGAAGCTTTCTTT
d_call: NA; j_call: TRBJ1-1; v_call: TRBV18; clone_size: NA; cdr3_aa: CASSPQGSAEAFF; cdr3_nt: TGTGCCAGCTCACCTCAGGGCAGCGCTGAAGCTTTCTTT
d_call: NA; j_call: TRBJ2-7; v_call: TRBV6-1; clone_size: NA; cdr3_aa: CASSDQAGAGYEQYF; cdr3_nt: TGTGCCAGCAGTGATCAGGCAGGGGCGGGCTACGAGCAGTACTTC
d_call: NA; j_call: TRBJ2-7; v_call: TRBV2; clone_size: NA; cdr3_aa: CASSDWGDSGYEQYF; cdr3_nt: TGTGCCAGCAGTGATTGGGGGGATTCGGGTTACGAGCAGTACTTC
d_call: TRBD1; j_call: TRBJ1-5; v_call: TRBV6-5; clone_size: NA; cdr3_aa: CASSRGQGNRPQHF; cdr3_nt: TGTGCCAGCAGCCGGGGACAGGGCAATCGGCCCCAGCATTTT
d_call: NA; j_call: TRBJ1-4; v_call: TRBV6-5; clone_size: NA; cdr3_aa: CASTDRSGGGEKLFF; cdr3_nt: TGTGCCAGCACCGACCGGTCCGGCGGGGGTGAAAAACTGTTTTTT
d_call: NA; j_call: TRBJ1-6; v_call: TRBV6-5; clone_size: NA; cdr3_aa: CASSYLNRQRNSPLHF; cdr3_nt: TGTGCCAGCAGTTACCTCAACCGACAACGAAATTCACCCCTCCACTTT
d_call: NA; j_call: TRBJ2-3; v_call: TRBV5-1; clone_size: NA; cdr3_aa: CASSFGRGSTDTQYF; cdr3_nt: TGCGCCAGCAGCTTTGGTCGGGGATCCACAGATACGCAGTATTTT
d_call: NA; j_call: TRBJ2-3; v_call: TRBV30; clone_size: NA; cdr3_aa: CAWSSGGVEDTQYF; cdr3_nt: TGTGCCTGGAGTTCTGGCGGGGTGGAGGATACGCAGTATTTT
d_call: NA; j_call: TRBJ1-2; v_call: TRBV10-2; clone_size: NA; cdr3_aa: CASSEGRPYGYTF; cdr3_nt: TGCGCCAGCAGTGAGGGCAGGCCCTATGGCTACACCTTC
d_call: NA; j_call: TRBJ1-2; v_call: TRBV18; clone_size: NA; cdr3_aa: CASSPTGDANYGYTF; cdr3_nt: TGTGCCAGCTCACCAACGGGGGATGCTAACTATGGCTACACCTTC
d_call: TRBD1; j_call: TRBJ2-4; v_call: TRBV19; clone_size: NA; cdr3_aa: CASSIRGLAGKNIQYF; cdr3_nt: TGTGCCAGTAGCATCAGGGGGCTTGCGGGCAAAAACATTCAGTACTTC
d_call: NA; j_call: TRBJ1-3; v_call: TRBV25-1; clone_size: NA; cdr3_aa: CASRDYSGNTIYF; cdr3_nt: TGTGCCAGCAGAGACTACTCTGGAAACACCATATATTTT
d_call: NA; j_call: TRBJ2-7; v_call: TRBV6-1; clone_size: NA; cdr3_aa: CASSVEGRGSYEQYF; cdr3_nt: TGTGCCAGCAGTGTTGAGGGACGGGGGAGCTACGAGCAGTACTTC
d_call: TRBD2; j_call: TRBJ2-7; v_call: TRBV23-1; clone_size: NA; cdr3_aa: CASSHHGTSGSSYEQYF; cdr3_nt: TGCGCCAGCAGTCACCACGGGACTAGCGGGAGCTCCTACGAGCAGTACTTC
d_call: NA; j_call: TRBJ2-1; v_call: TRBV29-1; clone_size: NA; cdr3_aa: CSVAGIPSYNEQFF; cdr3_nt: TGCAGCGTTGCAGGGATCCCCTCCTACAATGAGCAGTTCTTC
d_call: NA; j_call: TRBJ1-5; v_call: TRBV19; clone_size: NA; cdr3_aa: CASSIGGFLNQPQHF; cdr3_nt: TGTGCCAGTAGTATAGGAGGGTTTCTCAATCAGCCCCAGCATTTT